This is a list of T cell receptor beta chains from one sample in a study of Tregs in tolerant kidney transplant recipients. Profiled with immunoSEQ multiplex PCR; TCRdb holds only in-frame clones, not every one. Of about 16,000 clones listed, around 55% are singletons. These receptors have no known antigen. The sequenced sample consisted of Tregs from blood cultured with allogeneic cells. All receptors derive from a human donor in good health. Each CDR3 is given with its conserved first and last residue. The order of the fields is V gene, J gene, D gene, clone size, CDR3 DNA, CDR3 protein. The D gene is left open where the match is weak. Clone size is stated in some rows and not others, as once, few, many or a class when expanded.

v_gene: TRBV6-1
j_gene: TRBJ2-3
d_gene: TRBD2
abundance: .
CDR3nt: TGTGCCAGCAGTCGGACTAGCGGGAGCACAGATACGCAGTATTTT
CDR3aa: CASSRTSGSTDTQYF

v_gene: TRBV7-2
j_gene: TRBJ2-3
d_gene: .
abundance: few
CDR3nt: TGTGCCAGCAGCTTAGGGGACTTCACAGATACGCAGTATTTT
CDR3aa: CASSLGDFTDTQYF

v_gene: TRBV5-4
j_gene: TRBJ1-1
d_gene: .
abundance: .
CDR3nt: TGTGCCAGCAGCTTCCCACAGGGCCTGAACACTGAAGCTTTCTTT
CDR3aa: CASSFPQGLNTEAFF

v_gene: TRBV4-1
j_gene: TRBJ1-5
d_gene: .
abundance: .
CDR3nt: TGCGCCAGCAGCCAAGGTTTGGTCAGACCGGGGGCGAATCAGCCCCAGCATTTT
CDR3aa: CASSQGLVRPGANQPQHF

v_gene: TRBV19
j_gene: TRBJ2-5
d_gene: .
abundance: .
CDR3nt: TGTGCCAGTAGTTTGGTCGGACAGACCCAAGAGACCCAGTACTTC
CDR3aa: CASSLVGQTQETQYF

v_gene: TRBV6-1
j_gene: TRBJ2-7
d_gene: .
abundance: once
CDR3nt: TGTGCCAGCAGTGTGGGGCGGGCCTACGAGCAGTACTTC
CDR3aa: CASSVGRAYEQYF

v_gene: TRBV4-2
j_gene: TRBJ1-2
d_gene: TRBD1
abundance: few
CDR3nt: TGTGCCAGCAGCCAGGGACAGGAGTTGGGAGGCTACACCTTC
CDR3aa: CASSQGQELGGYTF

v_gene: TRBV6-5
j_gene: TRBJ2-7
d_gene: .
abundance: .
CDR3nt: TGTGCCAGCAGTGCCCGACGGGGGGAGCAGTACTTC
CDR3aa: CASSARRGEQYF

v_gene: TRBV7-9
j_gene: TRBJ1-6
d_gene: .
abundance: .
CDR3nt: TGTGCCAGCAGCGCCCGTGGGAATAATTCACCCCTCCACTTT
CDR3aa: CASSARGNNSPLHF

v_gene: TRBV7-9
j_gene: TRBJ2-5
d_gene: TRBD2
abundance: large
CDR3nt: TGTGCCAGCAGCTTAGAGGCTAGCGGGACCCAGTACTTC
CDR3aa: CASSLEASGTQYF

v_gene: TRBV7-2
j_gene: TRBJ1-2
d_gene: .
abundance: .
CDR3nt: TGTGCCAGCAGCTTAGAGTGGGTTGCCAATGGCTACACCTTC
CDR3aa: CASSLEWVANGYTF

v_gene: TRBV11-2
j_gene: TRBJ1-1
d_gene: .
abundance: medium-sized
CDR3nt: TGTGCCACCCAGCGGATCAGGGGTAGGGCTGAAGCTTTCTTT
CDR3aa: CATQRIRGRAEAFF

v_gene: TRBV29-1
j_gene: TRBJ1-1
d_gene: .
abundance: .
CDR3nt: TGCAGCGCCGGCGGGACTGAAGCTTTCTTT
CDR3aa: CSAGGTEAFF

v_gene: TRBV7-3
j_gene: TRBJ1-2
d_gene: .
abundance: medium-sized
CDR3nt: TGTGCCAGCAGCTTTCAGGGTATCAGGTCGGGTGGCTACACCTTC
CDR3aa: CASSFQGIRSGGYTF

v_gene: TRBV10-3
j_gene: TRBJ2-6
d_gene: TRBD1
abundance: .
CDR3nt: TGTGCCATCAGTGACCCTCAGGGGACAGGTACCTCTGGGGCCAACGTCCTGACTTTC
CDR3aa: CAISDPQGTGTSGANVLTF

v_gene: TRBV2
j_gene: TRBJ1-1
d_gene: .
abundance: medium-sized
CDR3nt: TGTGCCAGCAGGGCCAAACAGGGCGGGGGCGGTGAAGCTTTCTTT
CDR3aa: CASRAKQGGGGEAFF

v_gene: TRBV5-1
j_gene: TRBJ2-3
d_gene: .
abundance: .
CDR3nt: TGCGCCAGCAGCCTAATTCCCGGGACCGAAAATACGCAGTATTTT
CDR3aa: CASSLIPGTENTQYF